This T cell receptor (beta chain) was sequenced during a study of patients and donors after allogeneic stem cell transplantation. TCRdb re-analysed the RT-PCR reads in MiXCR, keeping a single row per CDR3 protein. The table has about 150,000 distinct CDR3 sequences, about 24% seen once; the top ten hold 20% to 30%. V lost 4 bases, J lost 1 base, and 7 bases stayed unmatched. CDR1 is SGHTA and CDR2 is FQGNSA in the germline V gene. This CDR3 is 16 amino acids long. The chain carries TRBV7-2 and TRBJ2-3, with 8 bases fitting TRBD2. The specimen was blood, either unsorted or a sorted T cell fraction (not recorded which). The source of this sequence is a human donor who was either an allogeneic HSCT recipient or a stem cell or donor lymphocyte infusion donor (not recorded which). It is not recorded whose cells these are; they may come from a transplant donor. CDR3 sequence: CASSSSWRGGTDTQYF. The CDR3 DNA sequence: TGTGCCAGCAGCTCTAGCTGGCGGGGGGGCACAGATACGCAGTATTTT.